Listed below are T cell receptor beta chains from one sample, sequenced in a study of blood T cell repertoires in COVID-19. The assay was immunoSEQ multiplex PCR, and TCRdb's table has in-frame clones only and misses some. The top ten clones hold approximately 5.3% of a sample with about 200,000 clones, roughly 76% of them seen once. The sample comprised peripheral blood. Receptor source: a human donor in a cohort sampled during active COVID-19. Both conserved end residues are part of each CDR3.

CDR3	V	J
CASSTRTQKREKLFF	TRBV13	TRBJ1-4
CASSPGQREKLFF	TRBV12-3/TRBV12-4	TRBJ1-4
CASYLTRGGYNEQFF	TRBV18	TRBJ2-1
CASSVGLAGEQFF	TRBV9	TRBJ2-1
CASSTQGPGLNTEAFF	TRBV27	TRBJ1-1
CASSFGWSGYTF	TRBV6-2/TRBV6-3	TRBJ1-2
CASTGGDSYEQYF	TRBV6-5	TRBJ2-7
CAWTGTGINYGYTF	TRBV30	TRBJ1-2
CASSHGQGNQPQHF	TRBV6-5	TRBJ1-5
CASSPLNRGGNQPQHF	TRBV4-1	TRBJ1-5
CASSQDWGQGYYNYLPANTGELFF	TRBV23-1	TRBJ2-2
CASSLRWGLAGLNTGELFF	TRBV7-3	TRBJ2-2
CASSLVRPSSSDTQYF	TRBV7-9	TRBJ2-3
CASRPGRSEQYF	TRBV10-1	TRBJ2-7
CASSLSVAGNQPQHF	TRBV27	TRBJ1-5
CASPPDRAFEQYF	TRBV10-1	TRBJ2-7
CASSYSITVEQYF	TRBV6-6	TRBJ2-7
CASSPSGTETQYF	TRBV7-2	TRBJ2-5
CAISDGEETQYF	TRBV10-3	TRBJ2-5
CASSYGRPPKTQYF	TRBV6-5	TRBJ2-5
CASSQDRAGGLTGYTF	TRBV3-1/TRBV3-2	TRBJ1-2
CASSLAPAGDTEAFF	TRBV5-4	TRBJ1-1
CASSQDWGAYGYTF	TRBV4-1	TRBJ1-2
CASTSTSGRITGELFF	TRBV2	TRBJ2-2
CASSQQGQAEAFF	TRBV4-1	TRBJ1-1